These T cell receptor beta chains were read from a single sample in a study of blood T cells in healthy people across ages. TCRdb fed the 5' RACE reads into MiXCR, producing one record per CDR3 protein. Of fewer than 900,000 distinct CDR3 sequences detected, 43% appear once; the ten largest clones hold under 25%. Sequenced input: blood. All receptors come from a woman in her sixties or seventies in good health. The CDR3 runs from the conserved cysteine through the conserved F or W.

TRBV20-1	14	CSARVAGVPHEQFF
TRBV12-3/TRBV12-4	15	CASSLDVGGYNEQYF
TRBV6-5	18	CASSYSSLWGSGRDTQYF
TRBV6-2/TRBV6-3	16	CASSWLPPGQSYEQYF
TRBV6-2/TRBV6-3	15	CASRSTSGRLHEQYF
TRBV6-1	13	CASTPGLSYEQYF
TRBV7-9	14	CASSLMRANYGYTF
TRBV7-6	16	CASSLPGRTLQETQYF
TRBV7-3	12	CASSLYSHEQFF
TRBV3-1	16	CASSQAGGGVSDTQYF
TRBV5-4	15	CASSGGSGGTYEQYF
TRBV12-3/TRBV12-4	14	CASSSRPGSDEQFF
TRBV3-1	16	CASSPPTGLSFNEQFF
TRBV4-1	15	CASSQDGTITDTQYF
TRBV14	17	CSSSGPGLAGVGDTQYF
TRBV5-1	13	CASSLTTPDTQYF
TRBV5-1	15	CASSPPGRRTDTQYF
TRBV11-2	14	CASSLVGRATPLHF
TRBV25-1	15	CASSRTGVMNAEAFF
TRBV7-9	14	CARGTDGQYNEQYF
TRBV24-1	16	CATSDFSRGTYNEQFF
TRBV20-1	10	CSARRAPQHF
TRBV29-1	14	CSGIMPSSTDTQYF
TRBV10-3	18	CAIKPSGGGLISYNEQYF
TRBV4-2	17	CASSTQTSGDTTGELFF
TRBV9	17	CASSVASGGAYGDTQYF
TRBV10-3	18	CAISEATAIGQGQETQYF
TRBV11-2	17	CASRAQGRGEGYNEQFF
TRBV25-1	15	CASSGTGRTYNEQFF
TRBV3-1	15	CASSQGAGGNQPQHF
TRBV6-5	15	CASSTPSEGGNTIYF
TRBV5-1	15	CASSLPGAEGVEQFF
TRBV13	15	CASSPRLVGAETQYF
TRBV29-1	15	CSVEGSRGAEQVQFF
TRBV30	12	CAFRQGSYEQYF
TRBV3-1	16	CASSQETGTSGNEQFF
TRBV7-2	15	CASSSRRAFGSEQYF
TRBV7-2	15	CASGRPGTDIYGYTF
TRBV7-6	14	CASSPGTGPEKLFF
TRBV7-7	16	CASSPHRGTGFNEQFF
TRBV3-1	16	CASSPSDGGGNTEAFF
TRBV28	12	CASSFWIAEQYF
TRBV7-8	15	CASSFTSASTDTQYF
TRBV7-2	14	CASSLAAQEGEQYF
TRBV7-3	15	CASSATSADYNEQFF
TRBV14	15	CASSQDRTVYNEQFF
TRBV10-3	13	CAISQNREERQYF
TRBV12-3/TRBV12-4	15	CASTPGREGTDTQYF
TRBV5-6	14	CASTHSGARYEQYF
TRBV15	14	CATSRDRGAYEQYF